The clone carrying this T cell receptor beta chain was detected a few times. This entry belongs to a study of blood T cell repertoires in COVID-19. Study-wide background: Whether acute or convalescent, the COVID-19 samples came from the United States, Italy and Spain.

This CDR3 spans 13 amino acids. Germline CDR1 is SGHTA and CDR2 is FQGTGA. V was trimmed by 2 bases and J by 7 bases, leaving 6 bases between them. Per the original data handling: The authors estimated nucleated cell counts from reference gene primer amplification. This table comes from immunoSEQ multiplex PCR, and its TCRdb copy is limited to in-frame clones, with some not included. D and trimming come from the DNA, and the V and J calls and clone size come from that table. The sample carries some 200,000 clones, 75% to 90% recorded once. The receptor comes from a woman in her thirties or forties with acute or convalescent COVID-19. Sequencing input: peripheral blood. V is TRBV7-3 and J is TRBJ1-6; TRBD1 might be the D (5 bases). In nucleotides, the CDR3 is TGTGCCAGCAGCTTATACAGGAATTCACCCCTCCACTTT. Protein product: CASSLYRNSPLHF. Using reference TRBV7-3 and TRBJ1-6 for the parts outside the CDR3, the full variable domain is GAGVSQTPSNKVTEKGKYVELRCDPISGHTALYWYRQSLGQGPEFLIYFQGTGAADDSGLPNDRFFAVRPEGSVSTLKIQRTERGDSAVYLCASSLYRNSPLHFGNGTRLTVT.